The rows below give T cell receptor beta chains drawn from one sample of a study of patients and donors after allogeneic stem cell transplantation. MiXCR, run by TCRdb on the RT-PCR reads, gives a single entry per CDR3 protein. The table records about 410,000 distinct CDR3 sequences, 16% of them present only once. The sample was blood, either unsorted or a sorted T cell fraction (not recorded which). The receptors were gathered from a human donor who was either an allogeneic HSCT recipient or a stem cell or donor lymphocyte infusion donor (not recorded which). It is not recorded whose cells these are; they may come from a transplant donor. Both conserved end residues are part of each CDR3. Fields, in order: clone size, D gene, V gene, J gene, CDR3 protein, CDR3 DNA. D genes are given only for firm matches. For some rows the clone size is stated as once, few or many, or as a class when expanded; others skip it.

few	-	TRBV30	TRBJ1-2	CAWSLRRYYGYTF	TGTGCCTGGAGTTTGCGCAGATACTATGGCTACACCTTC
few	-	TRBV12-3/TRBV12-4	TRBJ2-2	CASSFGTPNTGELFF	TGTGCCAGCAGTTTCGGGACTCCGAACACCGGGGAGCTGTTTTTT
-	-	TRBV11-2	TRBJ2-2	CASSLDLITGELFF	TGTGCCAGCAGCTTAGATTTGATAACCGGGGAGCTGTTTTTT
many	-	TRBV10-3	TRBJ2-5	CAISEPEGGLETQYF	TGTGCCATCAGTGAGCCCGAAGGAGGGCTAGAGACCCAGTACTTC
-	-	TRBV10-3	TRBJ2-7	CAISESKLRGASYEQYF	TGTGCCATCAGTGAGTCGAAACTCAGGGGTGCCAGCTACGAGCAGTACTTC
many	TRBD2	TRBV12-3/TRBV12-4	TRBJ2-1	CASSLAGTSGNHEQFF	TGTGCCAGCAGTTTAGCCGGGACTAGCGGGAACCATGAGCAGTTCTTC
few	-	TRBV7-2	TRBJ2-1	CASSFGPGQSYNEQFF	-
-	-	TRBV5-1	TRBJ2-1	CASSPEKERPYNEQFF	TGCGCCAGCAGCCCCGAGAAGGAGCGCCCCTACAATGAGCAGTTCTTC
few	-	TRBV12-3/TRBV12-4	TRBJ1-4	CASSLPRPGANEKLFF	TGTGCCAGCAGTTTACCCCGGCCCGGCGCTAATGAAAAACTGTTTTTT
few	-	TRBV10-3	TRBJ2-7	CAISESGHLQAEQYF	TGTGCCATCAGTGAGTCGGGACACCTCCAGGCCGAGCAGTACTTC
few	-	TRBV6-6	TRBJ2-1	CASSYSSNEQFF	TGTGCCAGCAGTTACTCGAGCAATGAGCAGTTCTTC
few	-	TRBV20-1	TRBJ1-2	CKTRTSYGYTF	TGCAAAACAAGGACATCTTATGGCTACACCTTC
many	-	TRBV25-1	TRBJ1-5	CASSEWGGDGNQPQHF	TGTGCCAGCAGTGAATGGGGGGGGGACGGCAATCAGCCCCAGCATTTT
many	-	TRBV5-1	TRBJ1-1	CASSLAHSLKTEAFF	TGCGCCAGCAGCTTGGCCCACAGTCTAAAAACTGAAGCTTTCTTT
-	TRBD1	TRBV20-1	TRBJ2-1	CSARQGRVVGEQFF	TGCAGTGCTCGACAGGGGCGAGTAGTAGGTGAGCAGTTCTTC
many	TRBD2	TRBV6-2/TRBV6-3	TRBJ2-2	CASSLGERERTGELFF	TGTGCCAGCAGTTTGGGCGAGCGGGAGCGGACCGGGGAGCTGTTTTTT
-	TRBD1	TRBV6-2/TRBV6-3	TRBJ2-2	CASSPQTGDAGELFF	TGTGCCAGCAGCCCTCAAACAGGGGACGCCGGGGAGCTGTTTTTT
-	TRBD2	TRBV2	TRBJ2-3	CASRLLAGRTDTQYF	TGTGCCAGCAGACTTCTAGCGGGGCGCACAGATACGCAGTATTTT
few	-	TRBV19	TRBJ1-1	CASSMKTEAFF	TGTGCCAGTAGTATGAAGACGGAAGCTTTCTTT
-	-	TRBV6-2/TRBV6-3	TRBJ1-1	CASSYPSKGLNTEAFF	TGTGCCAGCAGTTACCCGAGTAAGGGGTTGAACACTGAAGCTTTCTTT
few	TRBD1	TRBV6-6	TRBJ2-4	CASGTENIQYF	TGTGCCAGCGGGACAGAAAACATTCAGTACTTC
few	TRBD2	TRBV7-3	TRBJ2-3	CASSPLAGGFGTQYF	TGTGCCAGCAGCCCCCTAGCGGGAGGGTTCGGTACGCAGTATTTT
-	-	TRBV5-5	TRBJ2-2	CASSLGVANTGELFF	TGTGCCAGCAGCTTGGGTGTTGCGAACACCGGGGAGCTGTTTTTT
-	TRBD1	TRBV20-1	TRBJ2-3	CSSAQGDTQYF	TGCAGTTCAGCACAGGGGGATACGCAGTATTTT
many	TRBD2	TRBV20-1	TRBJ2-7	CSALRLAGGPGEQYF	TGCAGTGCCCTACGACTAGCGGGGGGTCCGGGAGAGCAGTACTTC
few	-	TRBV25-1	TRBJ1-1	CASKRQRGDEAFF	TGTGCCAGCAAAAGACAGAGGGGGGATGAAGCTTTCTTT
few	-	TRBV29-1	TRBJ2-1	CSVSPYNEQFF	TGCAGCGTGTCGCCCTACAATGAGCAGTTCTTC
many	-	TRBV2	TRBJ1-5	CASTGKNQPQHF	TGTGCCAGCACCGGCAAAAATCAGCCCCAGCATTTT
-	-	TRBV20-1	TRBJ2-6	CSALGPQSSGANVLTF	TGCAGTGCTCTCGGGCCCCAGAGCTCTGGGGCCAACGTCCTGACTTTC
-	-	TRBV11-2	TRBJ2-3	CASSPLGWSTDTQYF	TGTGCCAGCAGCCCTCTGGGTTGGAGCACAGATACGCAGTATTTT
few	-	TRBV12-3/TRBV12-4	TRBJ1-3	CASSLRDTGNTIYF	TGTGCCAGCTCGCTCCGGGACACTGGAAACACCATATATTTT
-	-	TRBV27	TRBJ2-5	CASRWGETQYF	TGTGCCAGCAGGTGGGGGGAGACCCAGTACTTC
few	-	TRBV7-9	TRBJ2-5	CASSRLFRLQETQYF	TGTGCCAGCAGTCGACTGTTTCGACTACAAGAGACCCAGTACTTC
many	TRBD2	TRBV4-1	TRBJ2-7	CASSRPGTSSYEQYF	TGCGCCAGCAGCCGCCCCGGGACTAGCTCCTACGAGCAGTACTTC
-	TRBD1	TRBV20-1	TRBJ2-1	CSARQGAPDEQFF	TGCAGTGCTAGACAGGGGGCGCCGGATGAGCAGTTCTTC
-	TRBD1	TRBV7-2	TRBJ1-5	CASSSQGDQPQHF	TGTGCCAGCAGCTCACAGGGGGATCAGCCCCAGCATTTT
many	-	TRBV20-1	TRBJ1-3	CSARDRGTGGNTIYF	TGCAGTGCTAGAGATCGCGGGACCGGGGGAAACACCATATATTTT
-	TRBD1	TRBV5-6	TRBJ2-7	CASSFGTGGTPAEQYF	TGTGCCAGCAGCTTCGGGACAGGGGGGACTCCGGCCGAGCAGTACTTC
few	TRBD2	TRBV4-1	TRBJ2-7	CASSQQSGRADYEQYF	TGCGCCAGCAGCCAACAGAGCGGGAGGGCCGATTACGAGCAGTACTTC
-	TRBD2	TRBV3-1	TRBJ2-7	CASSQDLRTSSYEQYF	TGTGCCAGCAGCCAAGATTTGCGGACTAGCTCCTACGAGCAGTACTTC
many	-	TRBV5-1	TRBJ2-7	CASLPTEDF	TGCGCCAGCTTGCCGACAGAAGACTTC
many	-	TRBV2	TRBJ1-1	CASSPTPQGRDTEAFF	TGTGCCAGCTCTCCTACACCCCAGGGGAGGGACACTGAAGCTTTCTTT
once	TRBD1	TRBV30	TRBJ1-6	CAWSVRDRGLSPLHF	TGTGCCTGGAGTGTACGGGACAGGGGACTTTCACCCCTCCACTTT
few	TRBD1	TRBV11-2	TRBJ2-5	CASSFWDSLRETQYF	TGTGCCAGCAGCTTTTGGGACAGCCTTAGGGAGACCCAGTACTTC
many	TRBD1	TRBV9	TRBJ1-2	CASSAGQGYNYGYTF	TGTGCCAGCAGCGCCGGACAGGGATACAACTATGGCTACACCTTC
-	-	TRBV4-2	TRBJ1-2	CASSQEMGVGYGYTF	TGTGCCAGCAGCCAAGAGATGGGGGTGGGCTATGGCTACACCTTC
few	-	TRBV5-1	TRBJ1-4	CAIAPPTEPNEKLFF	TGCGCCATCGCTCCTCCGACGGAACCTAATGAAAAACTGTTTTTT
-	-	TRBV6-5	TRBJ2-7	CASSSAGRSYEQYF	TGTGCCAGCAGTTCTGCGGGACGGTCTTACGAGCAGTACTTC
many	TRBD2	TRBV6-1	TRBJ2-7	CASSRLAGGYEQYF	TGTGCCAGCAGTCGACTAGCGGGGGGGTACGAGCAGTACTTC
-	-	TRBV5-6	TRBJ2-1	CASSGPQINEQFF	TGTGCCAGCAGCGGACCGCAGATCAATGAGCAGTTCTTC
-	-	TRBV12-3/TRBV12-4	TRBJ1-2	CASNTAYGYTF	TGTGCCAGCAACACCGCTTATGGCTACACCTTC
-	TRBD1	TRBV12-3/TRBV12-4	TRBJ2-7	CASSLRSGQHYEQYF	TGTGCCAGCAGTTTAAGGTCGGGACAGCATTACGAGCAGTACTTC
few	-	TRBV4-2	TRBJ2-2	CASSQDQGFHGELFF	TGTGCCAGCAGCCAAGACCAGGGGTTTCACGGGGAGCTGTTTTTT
-	-	TRBV24-1	TRBJ2-1	CATSDGGGPRYNEQFF	TGTGCCACCAGTGATGGTGGGGGGCCCCGGTACAATGAGCAGTTCTTC
-	-	TRBV18	TRBJ2-7	CASSAVRIGQYF	TGTGCCAGCTCGGCAGTGAGAATCGGGCAGTACTTC
few	-	TRBV20-1	TRBJ2-1	CSAVGGGTYNEQFF	TGCAGTGCAGTGGGGGGGGGCACCTACAATGAGCAGTTCTTC
few	TRBD2	TRBV30	TRBJ2-1	CAWSVLALADYNEQFF	TGTGCCTGGAGTGTATTAGCACTAGCGGACTACAATGAGCAGTTCTTC